This TCR beta chain derives from a study of siplizumab effects on memory and regulatory T cells. Broader study findings: Siplizumab gave mappable alloreactive CD4+ clones an average Treg-derived fraction of less than 75%, against around 30% in controls.

The table came from immunoSEQ multiplex PCR; TCRdb's copy has only in-frame clones and leaves some out. The sample lists just over 60,000 clones, roughly 85% seen once, with over 0.4% in the top ten. Looked up from germline, CDR1 is SNHLY and CDR2 is FYNNEI. The CDR3 extends over 14 amino acids. Trimming took 6 bases from V and 14 from J; bases not matched to a gene: 18. About this clone: Its antigen is still unknown.

Researchers sequenced unstimulated naive, memory, effector memory and TEMRA subsets in a few donor pairs. The chain recombines TRBV2 with TRBJ1-2; TRBD1 matches at 7 bases. What was sequenced was memory CD4+ T cells sorted from blood. This receptor was identified in a human donor in good health. CDR3 residues: CASSLGGKRTGPTF. In DNA form, the CDR3 reads TGTGCCAGCAGCCTTGGGGGTAAACGGACAGGCCCTACCTTC.